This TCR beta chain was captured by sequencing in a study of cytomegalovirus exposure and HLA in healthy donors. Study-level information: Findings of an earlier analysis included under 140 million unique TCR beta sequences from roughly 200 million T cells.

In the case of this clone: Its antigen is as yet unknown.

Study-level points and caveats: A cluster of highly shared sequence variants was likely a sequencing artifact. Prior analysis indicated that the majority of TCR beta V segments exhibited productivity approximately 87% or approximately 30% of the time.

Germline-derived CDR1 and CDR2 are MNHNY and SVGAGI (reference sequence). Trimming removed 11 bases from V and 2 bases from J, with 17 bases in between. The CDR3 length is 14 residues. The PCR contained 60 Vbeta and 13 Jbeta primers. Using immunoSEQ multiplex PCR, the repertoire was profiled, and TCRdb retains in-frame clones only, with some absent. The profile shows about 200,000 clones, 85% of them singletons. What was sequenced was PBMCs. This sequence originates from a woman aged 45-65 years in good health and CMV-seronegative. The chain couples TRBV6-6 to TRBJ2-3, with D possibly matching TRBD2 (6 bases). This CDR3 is CASRDSGHTDTQYF. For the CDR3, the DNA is TGTGCCTCCCGGGACTCCGGGCACACAGATACGCAGTATTTT.